Below, 32 T cell receptor beta chains from the same sample are listed, as sequenced in a study of T-cell memory formation after mild COVID-19. TCRdb independently ran MiXCR on the 5' RACE reads; one entry per CDR3 protein. The sample has roughly 610,000 distinct CDR3 sequences, approximately 15% seen once. Sample: PBMCs or a T cell subset sorted from them (not recorded which). Source of these receptors: an adult woman who had mild COVID-19 (a few samples of this study predate the infection). Cell type and time point are not known.

This clonotype has just a few counts. The chain uses TRBV10-3 and TRBJ1-2; D possibly corresponds to TRBD1 (5 bases). V shed 6 bases and J shed 6 bases, with 11 bases lying between them. This CDR3 spans 12 amino acids. Looked up from germline, CDR1 is ENHRY and CDR2 is SYGVKD. The CDR3, as DNA: TGTGCCATCAGATCGAGAGGGGATGGCTACACCTTC. Amino acid sequence: CAIRSRGDGYTF.

This clonotype was detected only a few times. The chain links TRBV7-9 to TRBJ2-1; D gene uncertain. CDR1 and CDR2 (germline): SEHNR, FQNEAQ (reference sequence). There are 14 residues in the CDR3. V dropped 1 base and J dropped 6 bases, with 10 bases sitting between them. The CDR3 bases are TGTGCCAGCAGCTTAGATATTCCATTCAATGAGCAGTTCTTC. Translating it yields CASSLDIPFNEQFF.

This clonotype was seen a handful of times. V is TRBV18 and J is TRBJ2-3; no reliable D call. The CDR3 runs to 14 residues. Germline CDR1 reads KGHSH; CDR2 reads LQKENI. V was cut by 6 bases and J by 0 bases, with 10 bases left in between. The DNA of the CDR3 is TGTGCCAGCTCCGAACTCTCAAGCACAGATACGCAGTATTTT. As protein: CASSELSSTDTQYF. Full variable domain (missing parts from reference TRBV18 and TRBJ2-3): NAGVMQNPRHLVRRRGQEARLRCSPMKGHSHVYWYRQLPEEGLKFMVYLQKENIIDESGMPKERFSAEFPKEGPSILRIQQVVRGDSAAYFCASSELSSTDTQYFGPGTRLTVL.

CDR3 sequence: CAISDRPGPSTDTQYF. The CDR3 nucleotides read TGTGCCATCAGTGACCGCCCGGGACCGAGCACAGATACGCAGTATTTT. The chain joins TRBV10-3 to TRBJ2-3; D tentatively reads TRBD1 or TRBD2 (5 bases each). V was clipped by 3 bases and J by 0 bases, with 13 bases between them. The germline V gene has CDR1 ENHRY and CDR2 SYGVKD. The CDR3 totals 16 residues.

The CDR3 sequence: CASSVASGLNTEAFF. CDR3 DNA sequence: TGTGCCAGCAGCGTAGCCAGTGGACTGAACACTGAAGCTTTCTTT. The J gene is TRBJ1-1, the V gene TRBV9; D is unresolved. The V end was cut by 0 bases, the J end by 0 bases, with 9 bases between. The CDR3 has 15 amino acids. Germline CDR1 is SGDLS and CDR2 is YYNGEE.

The chain combines TRBV30 with TRBJ2-7; D is unresolved. Germline V gene sequence: CDR1 GTSNPN, CDR2 SVGIG (reference sequence). Between the trimmed V and J ends, which lost 0 bases and 3 bases, there was a span of 18 bases. The CDR3 length is 16 residues. This CDR3 reads CAWSVGALGYGYEQYF. CDR3 DNA: TGTGCCTGGAGTGTTGGAGCGTTGGGATACGGCTACGAGCAGTACTTC. Based on the CDR3 plus reference TRBV30 and TRBJ2-7, the full variable domain is SQTIHQWPATLVQPVGSPLSLECTVEGTSNPNLYWYRQAAGRGLQLLFYSVGIGQISSEVPQNLSASRPQDRQFILSSKKLLLSDSGFYLCAWSVGALGYGYEQYFGPGTRLTVT.

This chain uses TRBV6-5 with TRBJ1-6; 7 bases agree with TRBD1. Germline CDR1 MNHEY, CDR2 SVGAGI. CDR3 size: 16 residues. V lost 7 bases to trimming and J lost 7 bases; unmatched junction nucleotides: 13. The DNA of the CDR3 is TGTGCCAGCACCTCAAGCCCGGGACAGTCGAATTCACCCCTCCACTTT. Amino acids: CASTSSPGQSNSPLHF.

The chain couples TRBV11-2 to TRBJ1-1, with 8 bases lining up with TRBD1. This CDR3 contains 17 residues. The germline V gene encodes CDR1 SGHAT and CDR2 FQNNGV. V trimming: 6 bases; J trimming: 3 bases; junction bases outside the gene matches: 15. The CDR3 spells CASRIGRGPDKDTEAFF. In DNA form, the CDR3 reads TGTGCCAGCAGGATTGGCAGGGGGCCGGATAAGGACACTGAAGCTTTCTTT.

The V call is TRBV20-1, the J call TRBJ1-5; perhaps TRBD1 as D (5 bases). Deletions cut 4 bases from V and 3 bases from J, with 10 bases between. Germline loops: CDR1 DFQATT, CDR2 SNEGSKA (reference sequence). This CDR3 is built from 13 residues. The CDR3 region has the DNA TGCAGTGCTATAGGGACCCCCAATCAGCCCCAGCATTTT. Translation: CSAIGTPNQPQHF.

The V and J genes are TRBV7-3 and TRBJ2-5; TRBD2 matches 9 bases. Germline V CDR1 and CDR2: SGHTA, FQGTGA. The CDR3 spans 17 residues. V gave up 1 base and J gave up 1 base; unmatched junction bases: 7. The CDR3 DNA reads TGTGCCAGCAGCTTAAGACCCCCGACTAGCGGCCAAGAGACCCAGTACTTC. Its translation: CASSLRPPTSGQETQYF.

The sample holds a few counts of this clonotype. The chain is built from TRBV12-3 or TRBV12-4 and TRBJ2-5; the match to TRBD1 covers 7 bases. The CDR3 contains 13 residues. V was clipped by 6 bases and J by 4 bases; unmatched bases: 5. CDR3 sequence reads: CASSATGVETQYF. The CDR3, as DNA: TGTGCCAGCAGCGCAACAGGGGTAGAGACCCAGTACTTC.

This clonotype has a handful of counts. The chain recombines TRBV5-1 with TRBJ2-7; D gene unclear. The CDR3 has 14 amino acids. Trimming pared 4 bases from V and 2 bases from J, leaving 13 bases between. Germline lookup yields CDR1 SGHRS and CDR2 YFSETQ. The CDR3 sequence: CASSPVPGPYEQYF. The DNA for the CDR3 is TGCGCCAGCAGCCCTGTCCCAGGACCCTACGAGCAGTACTTC.

As DNA, the CDR3 is TGCAGCGTTGAAGGGCAGGCAGCTGGCTACACCTTC. Translated: CSVEGQAAGYTF. The rearrangement uses TRBV29-1 and TRBJ1-2, with D uncertain. The CDR3 is 12 amino acids. Trimming stripped 1 base from V and 7 bases from J, with 10 bases between. The germline V gene has CDR1 SQVTM and CDR2 ANQGSEA.

This clonotype has a handful of counts. The V and J genes are TRBV18 and TRBJ1-1; 7 positions match TRBD1. The CDR3 totals 16 residues. V gave up 0 bases and J gave up 3 bases; unmatched junction bases: 7. Germline values: CDR1 KGHSH, CDR2 LQKENI. The chain's CDR3 is CASSPPRQGLDTEAFF. CDR3 nucleotide sequence: TGTGCCAGCTCACCACCTCGACAGGGCTTGGACACTGAAGCTTTCTTT. The full variable domain, in which reference TRBV18 and TRBJ1-1 provide the parts outside the CDR3, is NAGVMQNPRHLVRRRGQEARLRCSPMKGHSHVYWYRQLPEEGLKFMVYLQKENIIDESGMPKERFSAEFPKEGPSILRIQQVVRGDSAAYFCASSPPRQGLDTEAFFGQGTRLTVV.

This chain joins TRBV4-1 and TRBJ2-2; no clear D gene. Trimming took 2 bases from V and 1 from J, leaving 8 bases between them. This CDR3 has 15 residues. CDR1 is MGHRA and CDR2 is YSYEKL in the germline V gene. The CDR3 DNA is TGCGCCAGCAGCCAACCGGGCGGGAACACCGGGGAGCTGTTTTTT. This codes for CASSQPGGNTGELFF.

The sample holds a few counts of this clonotype. V gene TRBV27 combines with J gene TRBJ2-4; TRBD2 agrees at 11 bases. V dropped 6 bases and J dropped 5; count of bases not matched to a gene: 6. The CDR3 totals 15 residues. Germline-derived CDR1 and CDR2 are MNHEY and SMNVEV (reference sequence). For the CDR3, the DNA is TGTGCCAGCAGCTCTATACTAGCGGGGGAAAACATTCAGTACTTC. Translated: CASSSILAGENIQYF.

The chain couples TRBV20-1 to TRBJ2-1; TRBD2 aligns across 11 bases. V lost 5 bases to trimming and J lost 9 bases; unmatched junction nucleotides: 12. This CDR3 is built from 15 residues. Per germline, CDR1 DFQATT and CDR2 SNEGSKA (reference sequence). This CDR3 reads CSAPIAGGVITEQFF. CDR3 DNA sequence: TGCAGTGCTCCTATAGCGGGAGGGGTAATTACTGAGCAGTTCTTC.

The table lists this clonotype with a few counts. This chain uses TRBV28 with TRBJ1-4, with D perhaps TRBD1 (6 bases). This CDR3 has 14 amino acids. V was shortened by 6 bases and J by 4 bases, with 12 bases between the two germline ends. The germline CDR1 and CDR2 sequences are MDHEN and SYDVKM. Written as DNA, the CDR3 is TGTGCCAGCAGACCCGGACAGTTTAATGAAAAACTGTTTTTT. Amino acid sequence: CASRPGQFNEKLFF.

The table lists this clonotype with many counts. This rearrangement joins TRBV24-1 to TRBJ2-3; D is unresolved. Germline CDR1 reads KGHDR; CDR2 reads SFDVKD. This CDR3 contains 13 residues. Deletions cut 4 bases from V and 5 bases from J, with 9 bases between. The CDR3 coding sequence is TGTGCCACCAGTGAGCTCTTTGGAGATACGCAGTATTTT. Translation: CATSELFGDTQYF.

The chain has TRBV20-1 and TRBJ2-3, with 12 bases fitting TRBD2. CDR3 size: 18 residues. J lost 2 bases, V lost 2 bases, and 11 bases had no gene match. Germline CDR1 is DFQATT and CDR2 is SNEGSKA (reference sequence). The CDR3 DNA follows: TGCAGTGCTAGACCGACTAGCGGGAGCCGAAGGTTCACAGATACGCAGTATTTT. Its translation: CSARPTSGSRRFTDTQYF.

This clonotype was counted at least ten times. This chain joins TRBV7-8 and TRBJ2-3; possible D gene TRBD1, 5 bases. Germline-derived CDR1 and CDR2 are SGHVS and FQNEAQ. The CDR3 consists of 18 residues. Between the trimmed V and J ends, which lost 2 bases and 1 base, there was a span of 19 bases. The CDR3 spells CASSLYTIKKTGTDTQYF. Here the CDR3 DNA reads TGTGCCAGCAGCTTATACACCATAAAGAAGACAGGCACAGATACGCAGTATTTT.

The J gene is TRBJ2-7, the V gene TRBV4-3, with 8 bases aligning to TRBD1. The germline gives CDR1 LGHNA, CDR2 YSLEER. V trimming: 0 bases; J trimming: 0 bases; junction bases outside the gene matches: 25. The CDR3 extends over 23 amino acids. CDR3 in DNA: TGCGCCAGCAGCCAAGATCACCTCCAAATTTTGAGACAGGGGACCTCATTCTCCTACGAGCAGTACTTC. Translating it yields CASSQDHLQILRQGTSFSYEQYF.

This clonotype was seen once. This chain connects TRBV11-2 to TRBJ1-6; D ambiguous. CDR1 SGHAT and CDR2 FQNNGV come from the germline V gene. Between the trimmed V and J ends, which lost 5 bases and 5 bases, there was a span of 13 bases. The CDR3 spans 15 residues. The DNA for the CDR3 is TGTGCCAGCAGCCTCAATTCGGGGAATAATTCACCCCTCCACTTT. Encoded protein: CASSLNSGNNSPLHF.

V gene TRBV4-1 combines with J gene TRBJ1-6; D may be TRBD1 (5 bases). V lost 1 base and J lost 9, with 13 bases in between. The CDR3 spans 15 residues. CDR1 is MGHRA, CDR2 YSYEKL, per germline. The CDR3 region is CASSQALGGSSPLHF. The CDR3 bases are TGCGCCAGCAGCCAAGCACTCGGGGGATCTTCACCCCTCCACTTT.

The chain combines TRBV20-1 with TRBJ1-1, with a possible D match to TRBD1 (5 bases). Germline V gene lookup returns CDR1 DFQATT and CDR2 SNEGSKA (reference sequence). With 0 bases removed from V and 4 bases from J, the gap between germline ends came to 15 bases. CDR3 length: 15 residues. The CDR3 sequence: CSARDLGRMITEAFF. The CDR3 DNA reads TGCAGTGCTAGAGATCTGGGGCGGATGATCACTGAAGCTTTCTTT.

This chain uses TRBV12-3 or TRBV12-4 with TRBJ2-7, with D perhaps given as TRBD1 or TRBD2 (6 bases each). V lost 6 bases to trimming and J lost 7 bases, with 19 bases between them. This CDR3 is 14 amino acids long. CDR3 bases: TGTGCCAGCAGCCAAGGGGGGTCTCTATGGGAGCAGTACTTC. Translating gives CASSQGGSLWEQYF.

The chain joins TRBV7-2 to TRBJ2-7; 11 nucleotides align to TRBD2. The junction had 15 bases not matched to a gene; V was cut back by 5 bases and J by 6 bases. From germline, CDR1 is SGHTA and CDR2 FQGNSA. This CDR3 spans 17 amino acids. Here the CDR3 reads CASSPTSGNPFLGEQYF. In nucleotides, the CDR3 is TGTGCCAGCAGCCCGACTAGCGGGAACCCGTTCCTGGGCGAGCAGTACTTC. Based on the CDR3 plus reference TRBV7-2 and TRBJ2-7, the full variable domain is GAGVSQSPSNKVTEKGKDVELRCDPISGHTALYWYRQSLGQGLEFLIYFQGNSAPDKSGLPSDRFSAERTGGSVSTLTIQRTQQEDSAVYLCASSPTSGNPFLGEQYFGPGTRLTVT.

The rearrangement uses TRBV4-1 and TRBJ2-6, with 7 bases fitting TRBD2. The germline V gene encodes CDR1 MGHRA and CDR2 YSYEKL. This CDR3 spans 16 amino acids. The V segment lost 1 base and the J segment 2 bases; nucleotides outside the gene matches: 2. The CDR3: CASSQGAGAGANVLTF. DNA of the CDR3: TGCGCCAGCAGCCAAGGGGCGGGGGCTGGGGCCAACGTCCTGACTTTC.

This chain connects TRBV25-1 to TRBJ2-1; D is undetermined. V was shortened by 9 bases and J by 9 bases, with 12 bases between the two germline ends. Germline values: CDR1 MGHDK, CDR2 SYGVNS. This CDR3 spans 11 amino acids. This CDR3 is CASHFVSEQFF. DNA for the CDR3: TGTGCCAGTCACTTCGTCAGTGAGCAGTTCTTC.

The chain has TRBV20-1 and TRBJ1-1; 9 positions agree with TRBD1. V was pared by 3 bases and J by 4 bases, with 6 bases of the junction left unmatched. The CDR3 has 14 amino acids. The germline V gene has CDR1 DFQATT and CDR2 SNEGSKA (reference sequence). The CDR3 protein is CSARRDRVTTEAFF. The CDR3 DNA is TGCAGTGCTAGGAGGGACAGGGTGACCACTGAAGCTTTCTTT.

This clonotype was counted ten times or more. This chain links TRBV27 with TRBJ1-2, with 7 bases aligning to TRBD1. The CDR3 extends over 18 amino acids. V was clipped by 2 bases and J by 1 base; unmatched bases: 13. CDR1 and CDR2 from the germline V gene are MNHEY and SMNVEV (reference sequence). The CDR3 DNA reads as TGTGCCAGCAGTTTAGGGAGACAGGGCATGTTGATTAACTATGGCTACACCTTC. Translation gives CASSLGRQGMLINYGYTF.

This chain links TRBV20-1 with TRBJ2-7; TRBD1 is a possible D gene (8 bases). This CDR3 contains 13 residues. Germline V gene sequence: CDR1 DFQATT, CDR2 SNEGSKA (reference sequence). V lost 5 bases and J lost 1, with 12 bases in between. The CDR3 nucleotides read TGCAGTGCTGGACAGGGAGGGTCCTACGAGCAGTACTTC. Protein: CSAGQGGSYEQYF.